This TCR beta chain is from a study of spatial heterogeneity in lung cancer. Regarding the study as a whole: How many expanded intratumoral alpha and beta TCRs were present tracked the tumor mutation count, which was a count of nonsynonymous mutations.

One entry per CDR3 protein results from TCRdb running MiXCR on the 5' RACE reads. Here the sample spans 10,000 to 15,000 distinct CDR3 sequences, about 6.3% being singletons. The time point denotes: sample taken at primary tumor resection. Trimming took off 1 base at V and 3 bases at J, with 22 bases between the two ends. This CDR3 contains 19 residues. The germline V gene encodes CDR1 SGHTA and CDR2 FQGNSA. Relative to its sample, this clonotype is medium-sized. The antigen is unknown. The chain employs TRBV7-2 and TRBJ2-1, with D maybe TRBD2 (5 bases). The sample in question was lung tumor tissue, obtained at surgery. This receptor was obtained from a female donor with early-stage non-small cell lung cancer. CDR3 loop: CASSLVSHAAGLGYNEQFF. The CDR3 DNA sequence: TGTGCCAGCAGCTTAGTAAGCCACGCCGCCGGACTTGGCTACAATGAGCAGTTCTTC.